The sequence of this T cell receptor (beta chain) was determined in a study of shared clonotypes between healthy human individuals. The study, taken as a whole, reports: Blood was the sole source, and tissue repertoires probably differ. With few donors, the genetic and exposure-history diversity represented was limited. The sharing of about 5.3% of naive CD4 clonotypes was seen across a handful of donors.

Produced via immunoSEQ multiplex PCR; TCRdb's table is partial and in-frame only. The repertoire includes some 2.3 million clones, over 85% of them detected once, and around 0.4% sits in the top ten. A word on this clone: The antigen remains unidentified.

V dropped 6 bases and J dropped 7 bases, with 21 bases sitting between them. Germline V lookup: CDR1 SGHAT, CDR2 FQNNGV. The CDR3 is 15 amino acids. The sequence derives from a man aged 18 to 29 in good health. Some clones in this sample may be carry-over from other donors' samples. The J gene is TRBJ1-2, the V gene TRBV11-2; tentatively, D is TRBD1 (6 bases). Material for sequencing was naive CD4+ T cells from PBMCs. Subset described: CD45RA+ positively selected. The CDR3 protein is CASRRTVDALGGYTF. In DNA form, the CDR3 reads TGTGCCAGCAGACGGACAGTCGACGCTTTAGGTGGCTACACCTTC.